The present T cell receptor beta chain was sequenced within a study of vaccination effects on CD4 cells after COVID-19. This CDR3 has 17 residues. Germline lookup yields CDR1 LGHDT and CDR2 YNNKEL (reference sequence). With V trimmed by 0 bases and J by 1 base, 7 bases remained unmatched. Concerning this clone itself: Its antigen is unknown.

Measured with immunoSEQ multiplex PCR; TCRdb has only the in-frame clones, and not every one. The profile shows under 30,000 clones, under 85% of them singletons. In the ViraFEST assay, antigen-specific CD4+ clonotypes were identified by expansion after peptide-pool stimulation. With 9 to 11 days of culture completed, CD4+ T cells were isolated. Everyone in the study got two shots of either the BNT162b2 or mRNA-1273 vaccine. This chain joins TRBV3-1 (or the pseudogene TRBV3-2) and TRBJ2-5; 8 positions match TRBD2. This specimen consisted of CD4+ T cells from PBMCs cultured with HCoV-OC43 spike peptides, obtained after COVID-19 vaccination. Subset meaning: HCoV-OC43 spike overlapping peptide pool stimulation. The origin of this receptor is a human donor who received a COVID-19 vaccine. Here the CDR3 reads CASSQDRDSGIQETQYF. The DNA of the CDR3 is TGTGCCAGCAGCCAAGATAGGGATAGCGGGATCCAAGAGACCCAGTACTTC.